This T cell receptor (beta chain) was documented in a study of PD-1 blockade in classical Hodgkin lymphoma. The assay was immunoSEQ multiplex PCR, and TCRdb's table has in-frame clones only and misses some. The sample holds about 27,000 clones, almost 90% seen once. Relapse after autologous stem cell transplantation occurred in every patient, and brentuximab vedotin exposure varied. From thawed PBMCs, magnetic negative selection was used to isolate the CD8+ T cells. CDR3 size: 14 residues. Between the trimmed V and J ends, which lost 3 bases and 2 bases, there was a span of 11 bases. Germline-derived CDR1 and CDR2 are SNHLY and FYNNEI.

The rearrangement joins TRBV2 to TRBJ2-7, with D perhaps matching TRBD2 (6 bases). The sequence derives from a human donor with classical Hodgkin lymphoma. The sample was CD8+ T cells from blood, taken at baseline. In DNA, the CDR3 is TGTGCCAGCAGTGAGGTAGCGGTAGCCTACGAGCAGTACTTC. Translating gives CASSEVAVAYEQYF.